This T cell receptor (beta chain) was sequenced during a study of T-cell memory formation after mild COVID-19. Overall study: TCR clusters were mostly donor specific.

The table lists this clonotype with a few counts. Antigen specificity is unknown. Losses at the gene ends were 3 bases for V and 4 bases for J; bases not matched to a gene: 13. The CDR3 runs to 18 residues. In germline, CDR1 is KGHDR, CDR2 SFDVKD. TCRdb called the 5' RACE reads again in MiXCR, with one record for every CDR3 protein. The sample holds over 300,000 distinct CDR3 sequences, roughly 19% seen once. Notes on the study in general: SARS-CoV-2 specificity of second-wave clones peaking day 37 was unconfirmed. Most CD4+ clones that shrank were in CM and EM, while CD8+ ones turned up in EMRA.

The chain links TRBV24-1 to TRBJ1-2; TRBD1 aligns across 10 bases. This TCR derives from a young man who had mild COVID-19 (a few samples of this study predate the infection). Cell type and time point are not known. Sequenced input: PBMCs or a T cell subset sorted from them (not recorded which). CDR3 in DNA: TGTGCCACCAGTGATATCGGCGGGACAGGGGCCCTAACCTATGGCTACACCTTC. Its protein is CATSDIGGTGALTYGYTF.